The source of this T cell receptor (beta chain) is a study of blood T cell repertoires in COVID-19. Study at large: Sites in the United States, Italy and Spain provided acute and convalescent COVID-19 samples. The analysed material was cDNA or gDNA that came from T cells, B-cell-depleted T cells, or PBMCs.

Authors' methods: Nucleated cell counts were estimated from reference gene primer amplification. Using immunoSEQ multiplex PCR, the repertoire was profiled, and TCRdb retains in-frame clones only, with some absent. That table is the source of V, J and clone size, and D and trimming were worked out from the DNA. This sample has approximately 130,000 clones, with just under 85% found just once. V was shortened by 1 base and J by 4 bases, with 13 bases between the two germline ends. This CDR3 is 15 amino acids long. Germline V lookup: CDR1 SGHAT, CDR2 FQDESV (reference sequence). V and J are TRBV11-1 and TRBJ1-1; D is undetermined. This sequence was found in a human donor in a cohort sampled during active COVID-19. Sequences were obtained from peripheral blood. DNA of the CDR3: TGTGCCAGCAGCTTAGATGGGCAACGAAGCACTGAAGCTTTCTTT. Translated, it gives CASSLDGQRSTEAFF. The whole variable domain, filled in from reference TRBV11-1 and TRBJ1-1, reads EAEVAQSPRYKITEKSQAVAFWCDPISGHATLYWYRQILGQGPELLVQFQDESVVDDSQLPKDRFSAERLKGVDSTLKIQPAELGDSAMYLCASSLDGQRSTEAFFGQGTRLTVV.